This TCR beta chain was observed in a study of molecular identifiers for immune sequencing clone quantification (dated by TCRdb to the late 2010s). In the study overall: For a replicate experiment, the RNA from either about 20,000 or 100,000 naive CD8 T cells was divided into five aliquots, and four of those aliquots went on to sequencing. The study was a methods study using CD8 T cells to benchmark molecular-identifier clustering-based TCR repertoire sequencing (MIDCIRS) and TCR RNA copy counting.

Libraries of naive CD8 T cells were generated from around 20,000 to 990,000 sorted cells, with 10%, 30% or 50% of the purified RNA used. Naive CD8 T cells, defined as CD8+CD4-CCR7+CD45RA+, were FACS-sorted into RLT Plus buffer on a BD FACSAria II. To test detection sensitivity, Jurkat RNA equivalent to more than 9 TCR copies was spiked into samples of about 19,000-1,100,000 naive CD8 T cells. CD8 T cells were enriched using RosetteSep CD8+ T Cell Enrichment Cocktail and Ficoll-Paque, and the enriched cells then underwent ACK red cell lysis. Trimming at the junction amounts to 5 bases on V and 2 bases on J, and the germline ends lie 14 bases apart. CDR1 and CDR2, looked up from the germline V gene (reference sequence), are LNHNV and YYDKDF. There are 15 amino acids in the CDR3, from cysteine to phenylalanine inclusive. CDR3 DNA only is kept here, 45 bases in frame from base 1. Receptor libraries were prepared by PCR. The sample was run on a NextSeq 500. Bulk TCR libraries were made following a previously described method, with the TCR primers given in Table S5. Purification of total RNA was performed with the Qiagen AllPrep DNA/RNA kit. Reads from multiple sequencing runs of the same library were pooled before analysis. Per the original workflow: Only reads with exact TCR constant sequence were kept, trimmed to 150 nt, and grouped by their 12-nt molecular barcodes. Within each barcode group, reads were sub-clustered at a 15% Levenshtein threshold, and quality-weighted consensus sequences were built per RNA molecule. Non-functional sequences were filtered out, along with any lower-count sequence sitting one edit away from another sequence. On the basis of fitting two negative binomial distributions, barcode sub-clusters with fewer than 20% of the maximum read count were discarded. TCRdb redid the processing of the public reads, applying fastp at Q25 and MiXCR, and retained in-frame beta chains. CDR3 protein sequences are deduplicated, and each keeps its most common genes and DNA. TCRdb, not the original authors, processed these V and J calls. The sample table holds some 590,000 distinct CDR3 sequences, of which 25% were seen once. 0.7% to 0.95% of the sample is taken by the ten largest.

The study at large found these results: Modeling indicated approximately 3.2 TCR RNA copies recovered per cell, compared with 7.5 to 10 by digital PCR, which implies a capture efficiency of approximately 31%. In CMV-specific effector cells, clones with more than 20 RNA copies accounted for over 97% of molecules, whereas in naive cells such clones accounted for under 1%. When barcode sub-clustering was omitted, TCR diversity was inflated by chimeric consensus sequences, with chimeras reaching as high as 47%. The naive libraries included spiked-in Jurkat TCR RNA (10 copies' worth), and this Jurkat TCR RNA is not part of the donor repertoire. Spiked-in Jurkat TCR RNA equivalent to a single cell was reported to be detectable even among some 910,000 naive CD8 T cells. Highly expanded clone sizes could be underestimated because identical TCR molecules may share a barcode.

A few counts support this clonotype. Its antigen remains unidentified. The input lacks base qualities; no much larger clone sits a single base away. Sequenced sample: naive CD8+ T cells from blood, with Jurkat cell RNA spiked in. The label giving this sample's cell subset or site can be read as: FACS-sorted CD8+CD4-CCR7+CD45RA+ naive T cells. The V gene is TRBV15 and the J gene is TRBJ2-3, with an unclear D gene assignment. The sequence derives from a human donor in good health. Some libraries in this study had Jurkat cell RNA spiked in. The DNA reads TGTGCCACCAGCGACCGTCTGCTTCTCACAGATACGCAGTATTTT. It translates as CATSDRLLLTDTQYF. The entire variable domain, with the stretches around the CDR3 drawn from the reference TRBV15 and TRBJ2-3 proteins, is DAMVIQNPRYQVTQFGKPVTLSCSQTLNHNVMYWYQQKSSQAPKLLFHYYDKDFNNEADTPDNFQSRRPNTSFCFLDIRSPGLGDTAMYLCATSDRLLLTDTQYFGPGTRLTVL.